Listed here are 19 T cell receptor beta chains from one sample, sequenced in a study of post-analysis software for immune sequencing data. The antigens of these receptors remain unknown. General study results and limits: Compared with controls, patients had more of 4 or 5 TRBV segments, including TRBV5-6, TRBV5-1 and TRBV20-1.

The authors incorporated unique molecular identifiers into the TCR beta cDNA libraries. TCRdb analysed the PCR reads with MiXCR anew, one entry per CDR3 protein. The sample holds 650,000 to 900,000 distinct CDR3 sequences, approximately 44% seen once. Sequenced input: blood. These receptors came from a girl aged 5-17 years with multiple sclerosis.

The chain uses TRBV20-1 and TRBJ2-1; 10 bases are a match to TRBD2. TRBJ2-7 explains the end of the DNA better; the J call may be wrong. This CDR3 region has 13 residues. Germline V gene sequence: CDR1 DFQATT, CDR2 SNEGSKA (reference sequence). CDR3 DNA sequence: TGCAGTGCTCTAGCGGGAGTGCACAATGAGCAGTACTTC. This translates into CSALAGVHNEQYF.

This clonotype was seen a single time. V is TRBV27 and J is TRBJ2-1; no definite D call. V was clipped by 3 bases and J by 9 bases, with 9 bases between them. The CDR3 length is 12 residues. The germline V gene encodes CDR1 MNHEY and CDR2 SMNVEV (reference sequence). The CDR3 protein is CASSLSGREQFF. The CDR3 bases are TGTGCCAGCAGTTTGTCTGGTCGTGAGCAGTTCTTC.

The chain uses TRBV9 and TRBJ2-1; possible D gene TRBD1, 6 bases. The CDR3 runs 15 residues. Trimming cost V 6 bases and J 8 bases, with 21 bases left between them. Germline lookup yields CDR1 SGDLS and CDR2 YYNGEE. Here the CDR3 DNA reads TGTGCCAGCAACCGAGGAATAGCCCAGGGGTATGAGCAGTTCTTC. It codes for CASNRGIAQGYEQFF.

This clonotype was recorded a few times. The rearrangement links TRBV7-2 to TRBJ2-7, with D maybe TRBD2 (6 bases). This CDR3 comprises 14 residues. Germline CDR1 reads SGHTA; CDR2 reads FQGNSA. Trimming pared 4 bases from V and 2 bases from J, leaving 12 bases between. CDR3 sequence reads: CASSYRRGPYEQYF. As DNA, the CDR3 is TGTGCCAGCAGCTATAGGAGGGGCCCCTACGAGCAGTACTTC.

This clonotype was seen only a few times. The chain recombines TRBV7-9 with TRBJ2-1, with TRBD2 identical over 9 bases. The CDR3 is made up of 20 amino acids. Germline V gene sequence: CDR1 SEHNR, CDR2 FQNEAQ (reference sequence). V lost 5 bases and J lost 0; bases outside the gene matches: 17. DNA of the CDR3: TGTGCCAGCAGCCGCCGACTAGCGGAACGTGTGAACCACTCCTACAATGAGCAGTTCTTC. This codes for CASSRRLAERVNHSYNEQFF.

The J gene is TRBJ2-3, the V gene TRBV28, with 8 bases aligning to TRBD1. V lost 4 bases, J lost 13 bases, and 7 bases stayed unmatched. The CDR3 totals 12 residues. CDR1 is MDHEN, CDR2 SYDVKM, per germline. The CDR3 nucleotides are TGTGCCAGCAGTTCGGGACAGGAGAAGGAGTATTTT. Its protein is CASSSGQEKEYF.

This clonotype came up a few times. The chain links TRBV13 to TRBJ2-3; D unresolved. V shed 4 bases and J shed 3 bases, with 5 bases lying between them. CDR1 PRHDT and CDR2 FYEKMQ come from the germline V gene (reference sequence). The CDR3 sequence is 12 residues long. The CDR3 nucleotides read TGTGCCAGCAGCTGGCAGACAGATACGCAGTATTTT. Translating gives CASSWQTDTQYF.

The CDR3 region is CATRDRAETQYF. DNA for the CDR3: TGTGCCACCAGAGACAGGGCCGAGACCCAGTACTTC. V is TRBV24-1 and J is TRBJ2-4; 7 nucleotides agree with TRBD1. The J call may be incorrect, as the DNA end agrees better with TRBJ2-5. The CDR3 contains 12 residues. Germline V gene data show CDR1 as KGHDR and CDR2 as SFDVKD.

The V gene is TRBV6-1, the J gene TRBJ2-1; tentative D call: TRBD1 (6 bases). This CDR3 has 15 amino acids. Trimming took off 2 bases at V and 8 bases at J, with 16 bases between the two ends. Germline lookup yields CDR1 MNHNS and CDR2 SASEGT. CDR3 sequence: CASSECRGVVDEQFF. In nucleotides, the CDR3 is TGTGCCAGCAGTGAATGCAGGGGCGTAGTTGATGAGCAGTTCTTC.

This clonotype was seen a handful of times. The chain links TRBV7-9 to TRBJ1-1, with D tentatively TRBD1 (6 bases). The CDR3 runs 13 residues. The germline V gene encodes CDR1 SEHNR and CDR2 FQNEAQ (reference sequence). V gave up 1 base and J gave up 11 bases, with 14 bases separating them. CDR3 protein: CASSLGGGTAAFF. The CDR3 bases are TGTGCCAGCAGCTTAGGAGGGGGGACTGCGGCTTTCTTT. Variable domain in full (rest from reference TRBV7-9 and TRBJ1-1): DTGVSQNPRHKITKRGQNVTFRCDPISEHNRLYWYRQTLGQGPEFLTYFQNEAQLEKSRLLSDRFSAERPKGSFSTLEIQRTEQGDSAMYLCASSLGGGTAAFFGQGTRLTVV.

The V and J genes are TRBV12-3 or TRBV12-4 and TRBJ2-6, with D unclear. Trimming pared 5 bases from V and 1 base from J, leaving 9 bases between. The CDR3 is 15 residues long. The DNA for the CDR3 is TGTGCCAGCAGTAAAGACAAGTCTGGGGCCAACGTCCTGACTTTC. It yields the protein CASSKDKSGANVLTF.

This clonotype was recorded a few times. The V and J genes are TRBV5-6 and TRBJ2-5; D is undetermined. The CDR3 is 13 residues long. V lost 5 bases and J 11 bases, leaving 19 bases between the germline ends. CDR1 is SGHDT, CDR2 YYEEEE, per germline. The CDR3 here is CASSPPHGNGQYF. For the CDR3, the DNA is TGTGCCAGCAGTCCCCCCCACGGCAACGGGCAGTACTTC.

The chain is built from TRBV10-3 and TRBJ2-1; 8 bases line up with TRBD2. V lost 0 bases, J lost 5 bases, and 18 bases stayed unmatched. In germline, CDR1 is ENHRY, CDR2 SYGVKD. The CDR3 length is 20 residues. DNA of the CDR3: TGTGCCATCAGTGAGTCGATGGGGAGCGGGAGTCTCCCCACCAACAATGAGCAGTTCTTC. This sequence encodes CAISESMGSGSLPTNNEQFF.

This clonotype has more than one count but fewer than ten. The chain recombines TRBV29-1 with TRBJ2-1, with D possibly being TRBD1 or TRBD2 (5 bases each). This CDR3 contains 11 residues. Germline CDR1 SQVTM, CDR2 ANQGSEA. V lost 4 bases to trimming and J lost 12 bases, with 13 bases between them. The CDR3, as DNA: TGCAGCGTTGTCCCCCGGGACCTGCAGTTCTTC. This codes for CSVVPRDLQFF.

This clonotype was observed once. The junction departs from the called germline gene at one end, perhaps through a read error. The gene calls are TRBV4-1 and TRBJ2-7, with D uncertain. CDR1 is MGHRA and CDR2 is YSYEKL in the germline V gene. The CDR3 is made up of 15 amino acids. The CDR3 region has the DNA TGCGCCAGCAACCAAGATAACAGCCTCTCCTACGAGCAGTACTTC. As protein: CASNQDNSLSYEQYF.

This clonotype was seen only a few times. The chain links TRBV6-5 to TRBJ1-2, with a weak D call TRBD1 (6 bases). This CDR3 has 16 amino acids. V was shortened by 5 bases and J by 2 bases, with 18 bases between the two germline ends. Germline assignment: CDR1 MNHEY and CDR2 SVGAGI. CDR3 amino acids: CASSLKPTQGNYGYTF. CDR3 nucleotide sequence: TGTGCCAGCAGTCTAAAACCGACCCAGGGGAACTATGGCTACACCTTC.

This clonotype was recorded once. V and J are TRBV10-3 and TRBJ2-1, with D possibly being TRBD2 (6 bases). CDR3 length: 12 residues. Trimming left V 11 bases short and J 7 bases short, with 15 bases between. From germline, CDR1 is ENHRY and CDR2 SYGVKD. CDR3 DNA: TGTGCCGGCCGGGACTCCGAAAATGAGCAGTTCTTC. It yields the protein CAGRDSENEQFF.

This clonotype has a handful of counts. The chain couples TRBV29-1 to TRBJ2-3, with D perhaps matching TRBD1 (5 bases). The CDR3 spans 13 residues. Per the germline V gene, CDR1 is SQVTM and CDR2 is ANQGSEA. Trimming took 4 bases from V and 4 from J, leaving 12 bases between them. In nucleotides, the CDR3 is TGCAGCGTTGTTGGGGCTCCCGCAGATACGCAGTATTTT. Amino acids: CSVVGAPADTQYF.

J is TRBJ2-3 and V is TRBV20-1; 8 bases agree with TRBD2. The V gene's germline CDR1 is DFQATT and CDR2 SNEGSKA (reference sequence). Losses at the gene ends were 6 bases for V and 8 bases for J; bases not matched to a gene: 19. The CDR3 extends over 16 amino acids. CDR3 loop: CSAPGPPGTSRRTQYF. Here the CDR3 DNA reads TGCAGTGCCCCTGGGCCCCCCGGGACTAGTAGACGTACGCAGTATTTT.